This T cell receptor (beta chain) was recovered during a study of blood T cell repertoires in COVID-19. Whole-study context: The origin of the acute and convalescent COVID-19 samples was the United States, Italy and Spain. PBMCs, B-cell-depleted T cells, or T cells were the source of the cDNA or gDNA that made up the material.

The protocol was immunoSEQ multiplex PCR, while the TCRdb copy is restricted to in-frame clones and leaves out a portion. The sample records nearly 250,000 clones, around 88% being singletons. This CDR3 has 15 amino acids. The V and J ends lost 2 bases and 4 bases, in that order; junction bases with no gene match: 7. CDR1 MNHEY and CDR2 SVGAGI come from the germline V gene. Clinical history reported by participants formed the basis on which cohorts were assigned. The chain combines TRBV6-5 with TRBJ1-1, with TRBD1 matching over 7 bases. The sample comprised PBMCs or T cells enriched from blood (not recorded which). The TCR was taken from a woman in her forties or fifties who had recovered from COVID-19. CDR3 protein: CASSYTKGAATEAFF. CDR3 nucleotides: TGTGCCAGCAGTTACACGAAGGGGGCGGCCACTGAAGCTTTCTTT.